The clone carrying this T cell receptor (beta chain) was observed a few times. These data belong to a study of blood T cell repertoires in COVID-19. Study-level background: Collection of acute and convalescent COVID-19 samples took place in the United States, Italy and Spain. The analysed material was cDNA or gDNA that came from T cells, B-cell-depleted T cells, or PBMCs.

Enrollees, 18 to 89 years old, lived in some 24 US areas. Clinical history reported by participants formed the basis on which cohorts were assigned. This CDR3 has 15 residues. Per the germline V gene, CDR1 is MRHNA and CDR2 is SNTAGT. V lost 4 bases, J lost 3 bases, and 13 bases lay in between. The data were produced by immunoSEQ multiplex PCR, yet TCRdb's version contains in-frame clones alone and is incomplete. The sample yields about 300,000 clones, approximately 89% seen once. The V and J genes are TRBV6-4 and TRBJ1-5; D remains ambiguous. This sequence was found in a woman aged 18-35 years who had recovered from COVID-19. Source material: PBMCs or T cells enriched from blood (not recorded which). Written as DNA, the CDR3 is TGTGCCAGCAGTGCCCTGCCGGGGTTCAATCAGCCCCAGCATTTT. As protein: CASSALPGFNQPQHF.